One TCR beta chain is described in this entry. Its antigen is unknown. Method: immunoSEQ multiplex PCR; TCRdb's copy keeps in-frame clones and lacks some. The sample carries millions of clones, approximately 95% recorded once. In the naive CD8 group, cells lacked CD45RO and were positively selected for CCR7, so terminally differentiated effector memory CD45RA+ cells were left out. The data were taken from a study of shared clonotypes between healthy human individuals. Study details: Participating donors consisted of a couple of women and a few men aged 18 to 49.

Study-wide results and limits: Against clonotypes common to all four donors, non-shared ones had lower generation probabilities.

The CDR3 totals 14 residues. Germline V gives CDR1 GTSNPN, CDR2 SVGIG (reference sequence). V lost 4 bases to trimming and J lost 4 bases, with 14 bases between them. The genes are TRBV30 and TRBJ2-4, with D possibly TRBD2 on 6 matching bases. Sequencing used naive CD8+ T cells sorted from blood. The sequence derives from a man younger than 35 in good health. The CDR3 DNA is TGTGCCTGGAAATGGGACTTTCGGAAAAACATTCAGTACTTC. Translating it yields CAWKWDFRKNIQYF.